Listed below are T cell receptor beta chains from one sample, sequenced in a study of response to subunit inactivated influenza vaccine. Using its own MiXCR run on the RT-PCR reads, TCRdb lists one record per CDR3 protein. The sample records 800,000 or so distinct CDR3 sequences, about 20% being singletons. The input for sequencing was PBMCs from blood, taken 5 to 6 days after vaccination. The origin of the receptors is a man in his fifties or sixties who received an inactivated influenza vaccine. Each CDR3 is given with its conserved first and last residue. A D gene is named only where the DNA matches it firmly. Size tells how often a clone was seen (once, few, many) or the class of an expanded clone, and some rows leave it out.

V gene,clone size,J gene,D gene,CDR3 DNA,CDR3 protein
TRBV7-8,NA,TRBJ1-1,TRBD1,TGTGCCAGCAGCTTAGCACAGGGGGGAAGTAGAGGAGCTTTCTTT,CASSLAQGGSRGAFF
TRBV6-1,few,TRBJ2-7,NA,TGTGCCAGCAAACCGACAGAATCATACTACGAGCAGTACTTC,CASKPTESYYEQYF
TRBV27,few,TRBJ2-3,NA,TGTGCCAGCAGTACATACAGGTCCGGCACAGATACGCAGTATTTT,CASSTYRSGTDTQYF
TRBV3-1,NA,TRBJ2-6,TRBD1,TGTACCTGCGAGGCAGCCCAGGGACAGGGACCATCTGGGGCCAACGTCCTGACTTTC,CTCEAAQGQGPSGANVLTF
TRBV6-2/TRBV6-3,few,TRBJ2-3,NA,TGTGCCAGCAGTTCGAGGGGAGGAGATACGCAGTATTTT,CASSSRGGDTQYF
TRBV5-5,NA,TRBJ1-5,NA,TGTGCCAGCAGCTTGGATACAGCTGATCAGCCCCAGCATTTT,CASSLDTADQPQHF
TRBV11-2,NA,TRBJ2-1,TRBD2,TGTGCCAGCAGCTTGATTCCAGCGGGAGGGCCAGAGAATGAGCAGTTCTTC,CASSLIPAGGPENEQFF
TRBV28,NA,TRBJ1-2,NA,TGTGCCAGCAGTTTAAGGCCTCGTGGCTACACCTTC,CASSLRPRGYTF
TRBV20-1,few,TRBJ2-3,TRBD2,TGCAGTGCCCGAGGGGGTAGCGGGAGGGAAGATACGCAGTATTTT,CSARGGSGREDTQYF
TRBV6-2/TRBV6-3,NA,TRBJ2-3,TRBD2,TGTGCCAGCAGTTACTCGATTTCGGGGGGACTAGCGGGAGGATCAGATACGCAGTATTTT,CASSYSISGGLAGGSDTQYF